This T cell receptor (beta chain) was found in a study of CD8+ T cells in alopecia areata. Overall study context: Patients in the treated group were given tofacitinib by mouth, 5 to 10 mg twice a day.

The CDR3 has 12 residues. CDR1 and CDR2 (germline): SQVTM, ANQGSEA. V lost 4 bases, J lost 8 bases, and 14 bases lay in between. Sequencing templates came from extracted RNA that was reverse transcribed into cDNA. Produced via immunoSEQ multiplex PCR; TCRdb's table is partial and in-frame only. Of some 100,000 clones listed, 44% are singletons. Whole-study results and caveats: Especially in alopecia totalis/universalis, lesional scalp showed greater clonality than normal scalp did.

Specified treatment: oral pan-JAK inhibitor, 5-10 mg twice daily. Comment on this clone: What it binds is unknown.

The sequencing used CD8+ T cells sorted from blood, collected at week 24, from a patient treated with tofacitinib. The receptor comes from a human donor with alopecia areata. This chain joins TRBV29-1 and TRBJ1-2; a weak D match, TRBD1 (5 bases). In nucleotides, the CDR3 is TGCAGCGTTGGCCCCGGGAGGGACGGCTACACCTTC. This translates into CSVGPGRDGYTF.